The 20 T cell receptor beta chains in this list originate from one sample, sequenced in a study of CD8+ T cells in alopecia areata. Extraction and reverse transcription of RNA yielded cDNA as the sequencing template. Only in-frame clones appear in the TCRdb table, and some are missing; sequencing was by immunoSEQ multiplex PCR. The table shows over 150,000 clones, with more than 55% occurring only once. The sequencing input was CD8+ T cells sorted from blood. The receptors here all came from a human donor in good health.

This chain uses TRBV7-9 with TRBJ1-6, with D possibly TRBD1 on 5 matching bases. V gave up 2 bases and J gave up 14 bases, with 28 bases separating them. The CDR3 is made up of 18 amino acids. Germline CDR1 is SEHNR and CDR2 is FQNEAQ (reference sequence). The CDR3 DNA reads TGTGCCAGCAGCTTACTTTCACCCGGGACGGACCGAGGTGAGGCCCTCCACTTT. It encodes CASSLLSPGTDRGEALHF.

Here the CDR3 DNA reads TGCAGCTTCACCGGGACCAAGGGCGAGCAGTACTTC. This translates into CSFTGTKGEQYF. This chain links TRBV29-1 with TRBJ2-7; D assignment may be TRBD1 or TRBD2 (5 bases each). V was shortened by 8 bases and J by 6 bases, with 17 bases between the two germline ends. Germline CDR1 and CDR2: SQVTM and ANQGSEA. The CDR3 covers 12 residues.

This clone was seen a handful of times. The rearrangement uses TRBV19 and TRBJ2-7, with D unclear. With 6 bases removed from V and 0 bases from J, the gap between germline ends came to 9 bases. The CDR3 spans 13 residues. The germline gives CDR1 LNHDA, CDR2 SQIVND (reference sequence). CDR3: CASSLASSYEQYF. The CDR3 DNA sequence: TGTGCCAGTAGCCTGGCGAGCTCCTACGAGCAGTACTTC.

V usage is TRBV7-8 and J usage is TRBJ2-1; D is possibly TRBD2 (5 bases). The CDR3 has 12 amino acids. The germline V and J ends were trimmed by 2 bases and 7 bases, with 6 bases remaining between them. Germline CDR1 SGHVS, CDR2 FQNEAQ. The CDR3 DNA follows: TGTGCCAGCAGCTTACCGGGAAATGAGCAGTTCTTC. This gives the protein CASSLPGNEQFF. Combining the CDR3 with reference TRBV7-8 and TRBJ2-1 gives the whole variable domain GAGVSQSPRYKVAKRGQDVALRCDPISGHVSLFWYQQALGQGPEFLTYFQNEAQLDKSGLPSDRFFAERPEGSVSTLKIQRTQQEDSAVYLCASSLPGNEQFFGPGTRLTVL.

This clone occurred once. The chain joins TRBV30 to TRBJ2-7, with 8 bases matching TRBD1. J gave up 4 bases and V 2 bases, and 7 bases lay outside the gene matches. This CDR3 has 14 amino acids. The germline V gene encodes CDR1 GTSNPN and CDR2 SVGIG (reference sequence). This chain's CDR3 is CAWSYGQGSYEQYF. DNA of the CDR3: TGTGCCTGGAGTTATGGACAGGGATCGTACGAGCAGTACTTC.

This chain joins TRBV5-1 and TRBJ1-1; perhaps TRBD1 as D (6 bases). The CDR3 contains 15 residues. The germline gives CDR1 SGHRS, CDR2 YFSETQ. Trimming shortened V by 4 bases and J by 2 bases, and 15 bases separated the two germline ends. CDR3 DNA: TGCGCCAGCAGCCCACGTCGGGGGGCCAACACTGAAGCTTTCTTT. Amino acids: CASSPRRGANTEAFF.

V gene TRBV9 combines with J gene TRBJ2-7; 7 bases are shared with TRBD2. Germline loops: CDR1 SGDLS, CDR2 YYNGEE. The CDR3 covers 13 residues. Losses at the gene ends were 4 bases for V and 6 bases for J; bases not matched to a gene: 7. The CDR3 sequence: CASSPRAGTEQYF. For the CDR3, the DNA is TGTGCCAGCAGCCCCAGAGCGGGGACCGAGCAGTACTTC.

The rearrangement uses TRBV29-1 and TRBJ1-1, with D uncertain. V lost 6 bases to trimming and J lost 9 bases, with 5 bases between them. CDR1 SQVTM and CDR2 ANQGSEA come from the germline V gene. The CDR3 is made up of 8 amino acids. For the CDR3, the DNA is TGCAGCGTCCCACAAGCTTTCTTT. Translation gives CSVPQAFF.

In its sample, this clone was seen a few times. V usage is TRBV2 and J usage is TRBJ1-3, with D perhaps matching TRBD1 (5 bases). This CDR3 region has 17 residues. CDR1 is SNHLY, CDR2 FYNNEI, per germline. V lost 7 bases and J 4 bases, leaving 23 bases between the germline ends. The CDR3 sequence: CASIRREGAGAGNTIYF. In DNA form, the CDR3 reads TGTGCCAGCATTCGCCGGGAAGGTGCCGGGGCGGGAAACACCATATATTTT.

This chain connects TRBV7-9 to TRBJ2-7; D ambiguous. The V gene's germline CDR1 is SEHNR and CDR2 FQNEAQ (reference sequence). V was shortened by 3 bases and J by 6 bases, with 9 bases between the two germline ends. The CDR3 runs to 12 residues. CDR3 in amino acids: CASSFPSGEQYF. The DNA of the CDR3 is TGTGCCAGCAGCTTTCCGTCCGGCGAGCAGTACTTC.

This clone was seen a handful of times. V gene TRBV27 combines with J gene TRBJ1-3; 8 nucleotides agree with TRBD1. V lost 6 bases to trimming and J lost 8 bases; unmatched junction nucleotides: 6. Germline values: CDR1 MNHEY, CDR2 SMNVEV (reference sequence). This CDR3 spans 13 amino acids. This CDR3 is CASSPDRGDTIYF. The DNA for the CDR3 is TGTGCCAGCAGCCCTGACAGGGGAGACACCATATATTTT.

In DNA form, the CDR3 reads TGTGCCAGCAGCCCCTCGGGGACAGGGGCACAGACCCAGTACTTC. Protein sequence: CASSPSGTGAQTQYF. The chain has TRBV11-2 and TRBJ2-5, with TRBD1 matching over 10 bases. The V gene's germline CDR1 is SGHAT and CDR2 FQNNGV. V lost 5 bases to trimming and J lost 6 bases; unmatched junction nucleotides: 9. The CDR3 loop spans 15 amino acids.

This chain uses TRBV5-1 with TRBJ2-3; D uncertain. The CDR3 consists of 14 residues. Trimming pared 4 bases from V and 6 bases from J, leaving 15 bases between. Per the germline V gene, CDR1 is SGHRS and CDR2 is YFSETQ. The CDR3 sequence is CASSGIAGSDTQYF. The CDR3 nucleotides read TGCGCCAGCAGCGGTATAGCCGGCTCGGATACGCAGTATTTT.

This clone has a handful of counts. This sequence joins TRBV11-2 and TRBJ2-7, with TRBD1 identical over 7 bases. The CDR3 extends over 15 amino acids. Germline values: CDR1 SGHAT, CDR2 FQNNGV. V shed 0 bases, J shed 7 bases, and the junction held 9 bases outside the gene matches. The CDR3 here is CASSLDVQGVGEQYF. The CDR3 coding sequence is TGTGCCAGCAGCTTAGATGTGCAGGGGGTAGGGGAGCAGTACTTC. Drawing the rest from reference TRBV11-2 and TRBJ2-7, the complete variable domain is EAGVAQSPRYKIIEKRQSVAFWCNPISGHATLYWYQQILGQGPKLLIQFQNNGVVDDSQLPKDRFSAERLKGVDSTLKIQPAKLEDSAVYLCASSLDVQGVGEQYFGPGTRLTVT.

CDR3 sequence (DNA): TGTGCCAGCAGTTACGCAGGCGGGGGAGCAGATACGCAGTATTTT. Protein: CASSYAGGGADTQYF. The chain couples TRBV6-6 to TRBJ2-3; 7 nucleotides match TRBD2. V dropped 2 bases and J dropped 4; count of bases not matched to a gene: 6. Germline assignment: CDR1 MNHNY and CDR2 SVGAGI (reference sequence). The CDR3 length is 15 residues.

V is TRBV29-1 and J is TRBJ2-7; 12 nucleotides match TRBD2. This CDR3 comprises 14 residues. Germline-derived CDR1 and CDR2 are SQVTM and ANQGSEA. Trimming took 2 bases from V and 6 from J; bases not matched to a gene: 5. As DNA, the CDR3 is TGCAGCGTTGAACTAACTAGCGGGGGGCCCGAGCAGTACTTC. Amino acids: CSVELTSGGPEQYF.

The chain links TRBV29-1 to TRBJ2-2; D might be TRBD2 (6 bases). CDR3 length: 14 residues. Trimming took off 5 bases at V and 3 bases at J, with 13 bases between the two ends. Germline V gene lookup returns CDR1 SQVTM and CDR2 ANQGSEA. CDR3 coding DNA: TGCAGCGTTTTCCTGACTAGGGACACCGGGGAGCTGTTTTTT. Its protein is CSVFLTRDTGELFF.

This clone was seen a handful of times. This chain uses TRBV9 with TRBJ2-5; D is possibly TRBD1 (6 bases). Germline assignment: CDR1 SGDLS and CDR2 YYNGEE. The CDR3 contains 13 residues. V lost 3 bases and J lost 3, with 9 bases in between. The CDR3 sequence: CASSAGQKETQYF. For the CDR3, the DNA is TGTGCCAGCAGCGCCGGACAGAAAGAGACCCAGTACTTC. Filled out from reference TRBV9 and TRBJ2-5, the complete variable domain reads DSGVTQTPKHLITATGQRVTLRCSPRSGDLSVYWYQQSLDQGLQFLIQYYNGEERAKGNILERFSAQQFPDLHSELNLSSLELGDSALYFCASSAGQKETQYFGPGTRLLVL.

This chain's CDR3 is CASSINIETQYF. In nucleotides, the CDR3 is TGTGCCAGCAGCATAAATATCGAGACCCAGTACTTC. V gene TRBV7-9 combines with J gene TRBJ2-5; D gene ambiguous. Trimming took off 5 bases at V and 5 bases at J, with 9 bases between the two ends. The CDR3 has 12 amino acids. In germline, CDR1 is SEHNR, CDR2 FQNEAQ (reference sequence).

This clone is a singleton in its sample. The CDR3 sequence is CASSQTGTGYGYTF. The CDR3 region has the DNA TGTGCCAGCAGTCAAACCGGGACAGGTTATGGCTACACCTTC. This rearrangement joins TRBV25-1 to TRBJ1-2; 8 bases are a match to TRBD1. This CDR3 has 14 amino acids. The germline V gene encodes CDR1 MGHDK and CDR2 SYGVNS. J lost 5 bases, V lost 5 bases, and 7 bases had no gene match.